The source of this TCR beta chain is a study of blood T cell repertoires in COVID-19. Across the whole study: Acute and convalescent COVID-19 specimens originated in the United States, Italy and Spain. In each case, the material was cDNA or gDNA derived from T cells, B-cell-depleted T cells, or PBMCs.

How the authors handled the data: Reference gene primer amplification in the assay estimated nucleated cell counts. The repertoire was sequenced with immunoSEQ multiplex PCR; TCRdb's copy has only in-frame clones and lacks some. That table gives V, J and clone size, and the DNA gave D and trimming. The sample shows about 210,000 clones, around four fifths of them seen only once. Germline V lookup: CDR1 MDHEN, CDR2 SYDVKM. Trimming stripped 6 bases from V and 5 bases from J, with 16 bases between. This CDR3 region has 14 residues. This TCR was recovered from a woman aged 50 to 60 with acute or convalescent COVID-19. The chain combines TRBV28 with TRBJ1-1; D is perhaps TRBD1 (5 bases). The sample taken for sequencing was peripheral blood. The CDR3 DNA sequence: TGTGCCAGCAGCCCCTCCTTCAGGGCGACTGAAGCTTTCTTT. It encodes CASSPSFRATEAFF. Complete variable domain (other parts from reference TRBV28 and TRBJ1-1): DVKVTQSSRYLVKRTGEKVFLECVQDMDHENMFWYRQDPGLGLRLIYFSYDVKMKEKGDIPEGYSVSREKKERFSLILESASTNQTSMYLCASSPSFRATEAFFGQGTRLTVV.